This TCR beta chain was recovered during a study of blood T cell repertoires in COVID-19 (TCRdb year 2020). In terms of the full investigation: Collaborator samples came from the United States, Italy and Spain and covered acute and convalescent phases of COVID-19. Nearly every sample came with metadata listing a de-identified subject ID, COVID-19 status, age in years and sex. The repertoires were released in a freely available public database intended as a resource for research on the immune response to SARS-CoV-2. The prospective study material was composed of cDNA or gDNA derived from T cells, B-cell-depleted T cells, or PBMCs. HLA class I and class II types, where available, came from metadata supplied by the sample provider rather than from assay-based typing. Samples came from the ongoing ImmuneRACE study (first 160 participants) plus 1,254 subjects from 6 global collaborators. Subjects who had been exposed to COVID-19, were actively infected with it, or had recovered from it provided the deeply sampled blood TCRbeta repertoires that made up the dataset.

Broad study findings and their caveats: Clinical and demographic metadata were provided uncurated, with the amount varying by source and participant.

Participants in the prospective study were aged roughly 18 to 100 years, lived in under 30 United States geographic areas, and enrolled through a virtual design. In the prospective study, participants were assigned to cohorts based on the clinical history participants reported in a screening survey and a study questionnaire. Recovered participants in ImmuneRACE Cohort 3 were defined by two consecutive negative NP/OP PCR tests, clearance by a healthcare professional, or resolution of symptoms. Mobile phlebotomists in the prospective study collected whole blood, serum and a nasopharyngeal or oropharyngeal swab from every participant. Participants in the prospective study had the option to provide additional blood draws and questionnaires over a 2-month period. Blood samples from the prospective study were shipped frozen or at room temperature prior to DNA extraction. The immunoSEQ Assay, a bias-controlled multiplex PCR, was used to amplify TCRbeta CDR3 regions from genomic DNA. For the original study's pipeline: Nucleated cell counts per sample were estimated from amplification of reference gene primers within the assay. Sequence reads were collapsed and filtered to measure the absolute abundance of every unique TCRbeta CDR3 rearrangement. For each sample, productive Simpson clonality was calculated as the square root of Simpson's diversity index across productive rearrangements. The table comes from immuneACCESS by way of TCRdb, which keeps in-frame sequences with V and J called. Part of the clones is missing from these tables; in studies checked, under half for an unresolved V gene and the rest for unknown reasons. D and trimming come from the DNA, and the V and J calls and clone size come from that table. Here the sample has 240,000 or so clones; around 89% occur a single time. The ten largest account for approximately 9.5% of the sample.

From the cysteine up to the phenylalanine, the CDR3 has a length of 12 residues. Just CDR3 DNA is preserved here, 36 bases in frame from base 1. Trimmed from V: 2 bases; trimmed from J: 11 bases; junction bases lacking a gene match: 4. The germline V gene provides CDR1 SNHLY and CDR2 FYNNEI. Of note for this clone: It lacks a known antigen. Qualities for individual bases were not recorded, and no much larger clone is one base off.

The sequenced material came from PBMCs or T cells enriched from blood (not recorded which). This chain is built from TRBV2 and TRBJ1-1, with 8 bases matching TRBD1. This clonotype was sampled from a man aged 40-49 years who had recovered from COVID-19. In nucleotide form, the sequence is TGTGCCAGCAGTGAACTCAGGGGGCTTGCTTTCTTT. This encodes CASSELRGLAFF. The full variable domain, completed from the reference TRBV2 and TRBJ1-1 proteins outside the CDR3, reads EPEVTQTPSHQVTQMGQEVILRCVPISNHLYFYWYRQILGQKVEFLVSFYNNEISEKSEIFDDQFSVERPDGSNFTLKIRSTKLEDSAMYFCASSELRGLAFFGQGTRLTVV.